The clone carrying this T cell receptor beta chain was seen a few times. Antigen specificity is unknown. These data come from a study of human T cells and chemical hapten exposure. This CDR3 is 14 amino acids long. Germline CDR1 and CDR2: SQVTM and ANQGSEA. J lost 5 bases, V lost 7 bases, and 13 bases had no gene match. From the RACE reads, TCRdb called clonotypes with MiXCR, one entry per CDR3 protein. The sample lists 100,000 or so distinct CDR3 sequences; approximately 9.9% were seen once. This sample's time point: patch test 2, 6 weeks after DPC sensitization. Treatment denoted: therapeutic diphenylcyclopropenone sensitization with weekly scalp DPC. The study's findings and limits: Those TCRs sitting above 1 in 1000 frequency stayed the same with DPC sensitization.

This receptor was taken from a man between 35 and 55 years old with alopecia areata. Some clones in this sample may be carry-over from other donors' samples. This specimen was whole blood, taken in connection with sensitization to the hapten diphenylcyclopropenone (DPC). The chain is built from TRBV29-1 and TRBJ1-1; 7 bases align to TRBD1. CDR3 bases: TGCAGCGGGGCCCAAACAGGGGTAAGAACTGAAGCTTTCTTT. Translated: CSGAQTGVRTEAFF.